Sequencing of this T cell receptor beta chain was carried out in a study of human T cells and chemical hapten exposure. Study-level points and caveats: TCRs exceeding 1 in 1000 frequency stayed unchanged with DPC sensitization.

CDR3 length equals 17 residues. Per the germline V gene, CDR1 is MNHNS and CDR2 is SASEGT. The V end was cut by 1 base, the J end by 3 bases, with 16 bases between. The library attached unique molecular identifiers to individual cDNA molecules. In the original workflow: Samples held a median of 95,638 TCRs, range about 23,224–700,000. TCRdb called the 5' RACE reads again in MiXCR, with one record for every CDR3 protein. None of the V and J calls come from the authors' own analysis; TCRdb made them. The repertoire includes 81,000 or so distinct CDR3 sequences, less than 9.5% of them detected once, and under 3% sits in the top ten. Unfractionated whole blood was the source from which total RNA was extracted. This clonotype has ten or more counts. The antigen is unknown.

The clonotype originates from a male donor in good health. This chain joins TRBV6-1 and TRBJ2-1; D may be TRBD2 (6 bases). The CDR3 loop reads CASSEDWRDRFYNEQFF. CDR3 bases: TGTGCCAGCAGTGAAGATTGGCGGGACCGCTTCTACAATGAGCAGTTCTTC.